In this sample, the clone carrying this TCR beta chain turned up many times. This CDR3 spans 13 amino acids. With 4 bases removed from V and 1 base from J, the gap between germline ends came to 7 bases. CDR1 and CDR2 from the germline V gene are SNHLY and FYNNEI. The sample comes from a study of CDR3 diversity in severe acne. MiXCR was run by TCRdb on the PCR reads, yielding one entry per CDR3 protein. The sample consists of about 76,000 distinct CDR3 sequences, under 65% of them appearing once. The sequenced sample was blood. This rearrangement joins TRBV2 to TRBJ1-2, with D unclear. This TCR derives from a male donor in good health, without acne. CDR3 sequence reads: CASSVSSNYGYTF. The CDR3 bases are TGTGCCAGCAGTGTGTCCAGTAACTATGGCTACACCTTC.